This TCR beta chain derives from a study of blood T cell repertoires in COVID-19. About the study: COVID-19 samples collected from the United States, Italy and Spain covered acute and convalescent phases.

Sequencing used immunoSEQ multiplex PCR; TCRdb keeps in-frame clones, though not all of them. The table includes 150,000 to 200,000 clones, approximately 80% detected once. Germline V gives CDR1 DFQATT, CDR2 SNEGSKA (reference sequence). Losses at the gene ends were 3 bases for V and 0 bases for J; bases not matched to a gene: 5. The CDR3 is made up of 15 amino acids. The rearrangement uses TRBV20-1 and TRBJ2-3; TRBD2 matches at 8 bases. The sample comprised peripheral blood. The sequence was collected from a woman in her forties with COVID-19, enrolled during active disease. The CDR3 DNA reads as TGCAGTGCTAGTCTAGTAGCGGGGAGCACAGATACGCAGTATTTT. It specifies CSASLVAGSTDTQYF.